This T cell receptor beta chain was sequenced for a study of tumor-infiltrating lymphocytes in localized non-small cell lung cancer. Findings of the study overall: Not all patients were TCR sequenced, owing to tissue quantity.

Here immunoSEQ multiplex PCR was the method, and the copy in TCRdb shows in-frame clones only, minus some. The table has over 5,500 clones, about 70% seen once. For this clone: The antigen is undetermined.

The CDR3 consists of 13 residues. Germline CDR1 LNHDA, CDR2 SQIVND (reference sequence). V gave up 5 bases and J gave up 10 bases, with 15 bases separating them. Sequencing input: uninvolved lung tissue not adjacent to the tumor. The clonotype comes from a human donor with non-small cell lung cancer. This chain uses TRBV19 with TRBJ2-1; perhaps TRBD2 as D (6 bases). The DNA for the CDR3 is TGTGCCAGTAGTTTGGGCGGGGTTGGAGAGCAGTTCTTC. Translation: CASSLGGVGEQFF. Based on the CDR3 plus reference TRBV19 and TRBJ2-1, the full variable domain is DGGITQSPKYLFRKEGQNVTLSCEQNLNHDAMYWYRQDPGQGLRLIYYSQIVNDFQKGDIAEGYSVSREKKESFPLTVTSAQKNPTAFYLCASSLGGVGEQFFGPGTRLTVL.